Listed here is a single TCR beta chain. The sample belongs to a study of blood T cell repertoires in COVID-19. Study in general: Both acute and convalescent COVID-19 samples were obtained from the United States, Italy and Spain. PBMCs, B-cell-depleted T cells, or T cells were the source of the cDNA or gDNA that made up the material.

This CDR3 has 17 residues. Germline loops: CDR1 SGHVS, CDR2 FNYEAQ. V dropped 5 bases and J dropped 7 bases, with 26 bases sitting between them. Under the authors' procedure: The assay estimated nucleated cells by amplifying reference gene primers. Only in-frame clones appear in the TCRdb table, and some are missing; sequencing was by immunoSEQ multiplex PCR. V, J and clone size derive from that table, while D and trimming were established from the DNA sequence. Among 65,000 to 80,000 clones, 80% to 90% were seen once, and the ten largest hold about 5.3%. The sequence was collected from a man in his fifties or sixties with active COVID-19. The sample taken for sequencing was peripheral blood. This chain joins TRBV7-6 and TRBJ1-2; D is perhaps TRBD1 (6 bases). CDR3 sequence (DNA): TGTGCCAGCAGCCGATCCCCCGCAGGGGCGGCTTTGGGTGGCTACACCTTC. It encodes CASSRSPAGAALGGYTF. The full variable domain, rest sourced from reference TRBV7-6 and TRBJ1-2, is GAGVSQSPRYKVTKRGQDVALRCDPISGHVSLYWYRQALGQGPEFLTYFNYEAQQDKSGLPNDRFSAERPEGSISTLTIQRTEQRDSAMYRCASSRSPAGAALGGYTFGSGTRLTVV.